The T cell receptor beta chain described here comes from a study of naive and memory T cell subsets (dated by TCRdb to about 2017). Some background on the complete study: The study applied an open-source, UMI-based TCR alpha and beta sequencing pipeline to sorted naive and memory peripheral blood T cell subsets. The functional CMV T cell responses agreed completely with IgG serology results. RNA was DNase-treated and reverse transcribed with TCR constant-region primers, mostly using SuperScript III. What the study reported, not specific to this receptor: Gini index rose and Shannon and inverse Simpson diversity fell from naive through CM, EM and EMRA in both CD4 and CD8 cells. Clonotypes were defined as single alpha or beta chain sequences, not paired alpha/beta receptors. RNA-based TCR counts may be affected by expression changes linked to T cell activation and differentiation. The repertoire findings for the naive and memory subsets could not be validated against a ground truth because none was available. Following error correction, more than 85% of naive TCR sequences occurred only once, which made naive abundance distributions much steeper than those of memory subsets. A power law was followed by TCR abundance, with an exponent that differed between naive and memory subsets but was consistent across the three individuals. Naive repertoires, especially CD8, contained a few larger clonotypes, possibly memory cells re-expressing CD45RA.

On this clonotype itself: The antigen this receptor binds is unknown. No clone much larger than this one lies a single base away; base qualities are absent.

Library prep was done by UMI-ligation and nested PCR. The beta constant-region primer was an equimolar mix of two oligonucleotides covering both TRBC1 and TRBC2. Four rounds of PCR, combining the SP2 primer with nested alpha and beta constant-region primers, were used to amplify the ligated cDNA. A single-stranded oligonucleotide containing the SP2 primer and a 12-nucleotide UMI was joined to the 3' end of the cDNA by T4 RNA ligase 1. Incubation of the ligation reaction was carried out at 16 degrees C for roughly 18-24 hours. To avoid over-amplification, PCR2 was usually performed as a SYBR Green qPCR and halted once a predetermined threshold was reached. Every purification after the first one was done using Agencourt AMPure XP magnetic beads. Library amounts were measured by Qubit and library quality was assessed on a TapeStation, where the main peak was expected at around 650 bp. Sequencing of the pooled libraries was done on an Illumina MiSeq using v2 2x251 paired-end kits, which typically yielded roughly 0.95-2.2 million reads per sample. Each sample was pooled at 4 nM, and roughly 5-7% PhiX was included to help cluster recognition. As for how the authors treated the data: FASTQ reads processed by Demultiplexor were assigned V and J genes by Decombinator through tag matching that tolerated a single base-pair mismatch. Collapsinator relied on UMIs to fix sequencing errors as well as frequency errors caused by PCR heterogeneity. CDR3Translator translated TCRs and extracted CDR3s from the conserved cysteine to the FGXG phenylalanine, flagging non-productive sequences. Gini, Shannon entropy and inverse Simpson indices were computed after subsampling the repertoires to the same number of UMI-defined TCRs. Within the linear range, a power law was fitted by maximum likelihood to the distributions of clonotype abundance. On one naive CD8 sample, the pipeline and MIGEC gave similar UMI counts, unique TCR numbers and clonal distributions. In one analysis, naive TCRs also found in any memory subset of the same donor were removed from the naive repertoire. The repertoires were searched for some 7,300 CMV-associated CDR3 sequences that had been compiled from VDJdb and a published dataset. The public sequencing data were trimmed at Q25 with fastp and processed into clonotypes with MiXCR by TCRdb, which kept only in-frame beta chains. Merged by CDR3 protein, the rows form single entries marked with the most common genes and DNA. The V and J calls reflect TCRdb's pipeline rather than the authors' work. The table for this sample lists tens of thousands of distinct CDR3 sequences; 11% of them were counted only once. The top ten clonotypes cover 0.12% to 0.15% of the sample.

From the second PCR step on, the TCR alpha and beta chain libraries were amplified in separate reactions. Donor CMV status was determined by IFNgamma production from CD4+ T cells after overnight stimulation of fresh PBMCs with CMV viral lysate. Using Miltenyi beads, CD4 T cells were first positively selected, and CD8 T cells were then positively selected from the CD4-negative fraction. Cells stained for CD3, CD4, CD8, CD45RA, CD27 and a live/dead dye were sorted on a BD Aria II into four subsets by CD45RA and CD27. Blood was obtained from a few healthy volunteers, and the blood from each volunteer was fractionated into CD4 and CD8 T cells and subsequently into four differentiation subsets. Approximately 120 ml of peripheral blood was collected from each donor, and PBMC were isolated by Ficoll-Paque PLUS density-gradient centrifugation. Sorted cells were lysed in RLT buffer, and RNA was extracted with a Qiagen RNeasy kit and stored at -80°C.

The source is a human donor in good health. Sequencing was performed on naive CD4+ T cells from blood. What this sample's cell subset or site label stands for: naive T cells, CD45RA high CD27+.

The encoded CDR3 is CASRETGATEKLFF. The nucleotide sequence reads as follows: TGTGCCAGCAGGGAAACAGGGGCGACTGAAAAACTGTTTTTT. The V and J segments used are TRBV12-3 or TRBV12-4 and TRBJ1-4, with 7 junctional bases fitting TRBD1. From the cysteine up to the phenylalanine, the CDR3 has a length of 14 residues. Only the CDR3 part of the read is kept: 42 bases, read in frame from the first base. V loses 6 bases at its end and J loses 7 bases; junction bases beyond the gene matches: 8.